Only a few counts were recorded for the clone carrying this T cell receptor (beta chain). As yet, its antigen is unknown. A J-beta primer mix and a sample-barcoded 5' primer were used in a second PCR of about 7 to 12 cycles. At least 2.5 million CDR3-containing paired-end reads were obtained per sample. TCRdb re-analysed the 5' RACE reads in MiXCR, keeping a single row per CDR3 protein. Among hundreds of thousands of distinct CDR3 sequences, roughly 20% were seen once, and the ten largest hold 3.5% to 4%. Germline assignment: CDR1 MDHEN and CDR2 SYDVKM. The CDR3 covers 15 residues. The study isolated at least 6 million PBMCs from each sample. This entry belongs to a study of blood T cells in healthy people across ages. Study-wide results and limits: Compared with aged donors, long-lived donors showed fewer expanded clones, suggesting selection.

Sequencing used blood. The sequence was obtained from a man aged 65 to 79 in good health. This chain joins TRBV28 and TRBJ2-5, with 10 bases matching TRBD2. The J call is uncertain, as TRBJ2-1 better fits the DNA end. The CDR3 loop is CASSLSGLASNEQFF. The CDR3 nucleotides read TGTGCCAGCAGTTTATCGGGACTAGCGTCCAATGAGCAGTTCTTC.